This T cell receptor beta chain was captured by sequencing in a study of PD-1 blockade in classical Hodgkin lymphoma. Assay used: immunoSEQ multiplex PCR; TCRdb lists only in-frame clones, some missing. The sample records roughly 40,000 clones, over 55% being singletons. The germline CDR1 and CDR2 sequences are ENHRY and SYGVKD. The CDR3 has 13 residues. Trimming took 3 bases from V and 5 from J, leaving 8 bases between them. The table lists this clone with a few counts. Antigen unknown. After autologous stem cell transplantation all patients relapsed, and prior brentuximab vedotin exposure differed between cohorts. General observations from the study: Reported baseline diversity: healthy donors highest, relapsed/refractory patients lowest. Complete responders started with a diversity level that resembled newly diagnosed patients at baseline.

The chain has TRBV10-3 and TRBJ2-1; D is uncertain. The origin of this receptor is a human donor with classical Hodgkin lymphoma. The sample was peripheral blood mononuclear cells (PBMCs), taken at baseline. The CDR3 protein is CAISDSTNNEQFF. The DNA of the CDR3 is TGTGCCATCAGTGACTCAACAAACAATGAGCAGTTCTTC.